The next 22 T cell receptor beta chains were all read from a single sample in a study of T cell responses to AZD1222 COVID-19 vaccine. Repertoires were generated with immunoSEQ multiplex PCR, while TCRdb's copy carries only in-frame clones and drops some. Of tens of thousands of clones listed, 88% are singletons. This material consisted of peripheral blood, taken 28 days after the second AZD1222 dose. The receptors come from an adult who received the AZD1222 COVID-19 vaccine.

The chain is built from TRBV4-1 and TRBJ1-2; perhaps TRBD1 as D (5 bases). The CDR3 covers 15 residues. V dropped 4 bases and J dropped 8 bases, with 20 bases sitting between them. Germline loops: CDR1 MGHRA, CDR2 YSYEKL. In nucleotides, the CDR3 is TGCGCCAGCAGCCCTGAGGCGACTTTCACAGGAGGCTACACCTTC. Translating gives CASSPEATFTGGYTF.

This sequence joins TRBV12-3 or TRBV12-4 and TRBJ1-2; the D is unclear. Trimming left V 5 bases short and J 4 bases short, with 11 bases between. This CDR3 is 13 amino acids long. The CDR3 sequence: CASSPDMIYGYTF. CDR3 DNA: TGTGCCAGCAGTCCAGACATGATCTATGGCTACACCTTC.

As DNA, the CDR3 is TGTGCCAGCAGTGACCAGGCCACGGGCACAGATACGCAGTATTTT. It codes for CASSDQATGTDTQYF. The V gene is TRBV6-4, the J gene TRBJ2-3; D is unclear. The CDR3 contains 15 residues. Trimming pared 2 bases from V and 1 base from J, leaving 10 bases between. Germline CDR1 and CDR2: MRHNA and SNTAGT.

The chain joins TRBV7-2 to TRBJ2-3, with TRBD1 as a possible D gene (6 bases). Germline V lookup: CDR1 SGHTA, CDR2 FQGNSA. V lost 4 bases to trimming and J lost 4 bases, with 12 bases between them. The CDR3 loop spans 14 amino acids. CDR3 in amino acids: CASSSYREADTQYF. The CDR3 DNA follows: TGTGCCAGCAGCTCATACAGGGAAGCAGATACGCAGTATTTT.

The rearrangement joins TRBV9 to TRBJ2-7; no clear D. Trimming took off 3 bases at V and 2 bases at J, with 15 bases between the two ends. The CDR3 runs 15 residues. CDR1 SGDLS and CDR2 YYNGEE come from the germline V gene. The DNA for the CDR3 is TGTGCCAGCAGCGCCAAACAGAATTTCCCCTACGAGCAGTACTTC. Its protein is CASSAKQNFPYEQYF.

The chain recombines TRBV12-2 with TRBJ2-2. TRBV12-2 is tagged as a pseudogene. This CDR3 comprises 12 residues. DNA for the CDR3: TGTGCAAGTCGCCCTGGGGACGGGGAGCTGTTTTTT. This codes for CASRPGDGELFF.

V is TRBV12-3 or TRBV12-4 and J is TRBJ1-2, with D possibly matching TRBD1 (5 bases). The CDR3 loop spans 13 amino acids. V dropped 7 bases and J dropped 4 bases, with 13 bases sitting between them. For the CDR3, the DNA is TGTGCCAGCACCGAGACAGACTTCTATGGCTACACCTTC. Protein: CASTETDFYGYTF.

The chain employs TRBV28 and TRBJ1-1; 11 bases agree with TRBD1. The CDR3 spans 15 residues. From germline, CDR1 is MDHEN and CDR2 SYDVKM. The trim removed 4 bases at V and 0 bases at J, leaving 1 base unmatched. CDR3 amino acids: CASSWDRGLNTEAFF. CDR3 nucleotides: TGTGCCAGCAGTTGGGACAGGGGGTTGAACACTGAAGCTTTCTTT.

The chain uses TRBV5-1 and TRBJ2-3; D remains unclear. V lost 0 bases, J lost 0 bases, and 5 bases lay in between. The CDR3 contains 14 residues. The germline V gene encodes CDR1 SGHRS and CDR2 YFSETQ. CDR3 loop: CASSLDGSTDTQYF. The DNA of the CDR3 is TGCGCCAGCAGCTTGGACGGAAGCACAGATACGCAGTATTTT. Variable domain in full (rest from reference TRBV5-1 and TRBJ2-3): KAGVTQTPRYLIKTRGQQVTLSCSPISGHRSVSWYQQTPGQGLQFLFEYFSETQRNKGNFPGRFSGRQFSNSRSEMNVSTLELGDSALYLCASSLDGSTDTQYFGPGTRLTVL.

In its sample, this clone was seen a few times. The chain joins TRBV27 to TRBJ2-7; 7 bases match TRBD1. V shed 8 bases, J shed 4 bases, and the junction held 17 bases outside the gene matches. The length of the CDR3 is 16 residues. Germline lookup yields CDR1 MNHEY and CDR2 SMNVEV (reference sequence). CDR3 nucleotides: TGTGCCAGCGGCCTACTTACAGGGGCGAGGGGTTACGAGCAGTACTTC. Encoded protein: CASGLLTGARGYEQYF.

The V and J genes are TRBV4-1 and TRBJ1-1; weak D call: TRBD1 (6 bases). Germline lookup yields CDR1 MGHRA and CDR2 YSYEKL. The CDR3 totals 16 residues. The ends were cut back, 4 bases at V and 6 bases at J, with 21 bases in the middle. CDR3 sequence: CASSRVDGGRLPEAFF. CDR3 nucleotide sequence: TGCGCCAGCAGCCGAGTTGACGGGGGCCGCCTACCTGAAGCTTTCTTT.

The DNA for the CDR3 is TGTGCCACCAGCAGAGGGGGAGGGGGTAGCACAGATACGCAGTATTTT. It is translated as CATSRGGGGSTDTQYF. This rearrangement joins TRBV15 to TRBJ2-3; D is perhaps TRBD2 (7 bases). Germline CDR1 is LNHNV and CDR2 is YYDKDF (reference sequence). V lost 1 base, J lost 0 bases, and 11 bases lay in between. The CDR3 extends over 16 amino acids.

For this clone: One end of the junction does not line up with germline, which may come from a read error. The gene calls are TRBV7-2 and TRBJ2-7, with 10 bases aligning to TRBD1. Germline CDR1 is SGHTA and CDR2 is FQGNSA. The CDR3 spans 14 residues. This chain's CDR3 is CASTLGTGAFEQYF. CDR3 DNA sequence: TGTGCCAGCACCTTAGGGACAGGGGCGTTCGAGCAGTACTTC.

This clone appeared once. The chain employs TRBV11-2 and TRBJ2-5; 8 bases match TRBD1. Germline loops: CDR1 SGHAT, CDR2 FQNNGV. Trimming cost V 2 bases and J 9 bases; bases outside gene matches: 11. The CDR3 sequence is 15 residues long. CDR3 region: CASSLLPGQVGAQYF. The CDR3 DNA sequence: TGTGCCAGCAGCTTACTCCCGGGACAGGTGGGGGCCCAGTACTTC. The full variable domain, completed using reference TRBV11-2 and TRBJ2-5, is EAGVAQSPRYKIIEKRQSVAFWCNPISGHATLYWYQQILGQGPKLLIQFQNNGVVDDSQLPKDRFSAERLKGVDSTLKIQPAKLEDSAVYLCASSLLPGQVGAQYFGPGTRLLVL.

This chain uses TRBV2 with TRBJ2-1; unclear D gene. The CDR3 contains 14 residues. Germline V CDR1 and CDR2: SNHLY, FYNNEI. V lost 6 bases and J lost 5, with 14 bases in between. The CDR3 protein is CASSGYGWDNEQFF. CDR3 in DNA: TGTGCCAGCAGCGGTTACGGTTGGGACAATGAGCAGTTCTTC.

The chain combines TRBV12-3 or TRBV12-4 with TRBJ1-1, with a tentative D call TRBD1 (5 bases). This CDR3 has 12 amino acids. V was pared by 5 bases and J by 7 bases, with 11 bases between. The CDR3 nucleotides are TGTGCCAGCAGTAGGGCGGGGGTTGAAGCTTTCTTT. Translated: CASSRAGVEAFF.

The rearrangement joins TRBV4-3 to TRBJ1-2; D unresolved. Germline V CDR1 and CDR2: LGHNA, YSLEER. The V and J ends lost 0 bases and 3 bases respectively, with 14 bases between them. The CDR3 extends over 16 amino acids. CDR3 residues: CASSQDLGTLYYGYTF. The CDR3 region has the DNA TGCGCCAGCAGCCAAGATCTGGGAACCCTCTACTATGGCTACACCTTC.

The chain links TRBV30 to TRBJ2-2; no clear D. CDR1 is GTSNPN and CDR2 is SVGIG in the germline V gene (reference sequence). V lost 1 base, J lost 2 bases, and 8 bases lay in between. The CDR3 covers 14 residues. In DNA form, the CDR3 reads TGTGCCTGGAGTGCGACCAAAAACACCGGGGAGCTGTTTTTT. It is translated as CAWSATKNTGELFF.

This sequence joins TRBV19 and TRBJ1-5; 7 bases align to TRBD1. The CDR3 consists of 16 residues. J gave up 7 bases and V 7 bases, and 16 bases lay outside the gene matches. Per the germline V gene, CDR1 is LNHDA and CDR2 is SQIVND (reference sequence). Here the CDR3 DNA reads TGTGCCAGTACTCCTAAAACGGGTGGGGGACAGCAGCCCCAGCATTTT. It specifies CASTPKTGGGQQPQHF.

In this sample, this clone is medium-sized. The gene calls are TRBV7-6 and TRBJ2-3; 12 nucleotides line up with TRBD2. Losses at the gene ends were 5 bases for V and 4 bases for J; bases not matched to a gene: 10. From germline, CDR1 is SGHVS and CDR2 FNYEAQ. CDR3 length: 17 amino acids. The DNA of the CDR3 is TGTGCCAGCAGCCCAGCGACTAGCGGGGGAGGGGCAGATACGCAGTATTTT. The encoded protein is CASSPATSGGGADTQYF.

This chain links TRBV20-1 with TRBJ1-4; maybe TRBD1 (5 bases). The germline V gene has CDR1 DFQATT and CDR2 SNEGSKA (reference sequence). Trimming stripped 3 bases from V and 0 bases from J, with 14 bases between. This CDR3 region has 16 residues. CDR3 sequence reads: CSASQGPATTNEKLFF. The CDR3 bases are TGCAGTGCTAGTCAGGGCCCTGCCACAACTAATGAAAAACTGTTTTTT.

The chain links TRBV27 to TRBJ2-6, with D perhaps matching TRBD1 (5 bases). V lost 7 bases, J lost 0 bases, and 16 bases lay in between. Germline CDR1 and CDR2: MNHEY and SMNVEV (reference sequence). The CDR3 is 17 amino acids. DNA of the CDR3: TGTGCCAGCACCCTAGGGGTGGGGCACTCTGGGGCCAACGTCCTGACTTTC. This translates into CASTLGVGHSGANVLTF.